This T cell receptor (beta chain) comes out of a study of Graves' ophthalmopathy and Graves' hyperthyroidism. General study findings and limits: Most thyroid-expanded clonotypes exceeding 0.001 frequency were also found in blood. A classifier, a 13-signature model, separated ophthalmopathy from stable hyperthyroidism with around 88% sensitivity and approximately 80% specificity.

For repertoire sequencing, the TCR beta CDR3 regions were amplified from RNA transcripts. In the first round, RT-PCR was carried out with HTBI primers, and a multiplex PCR formed the second round. TCRdb passed the multiplex PCR reads through MiXCR, listing each CDR3 protein once. The table has about 740,000 distinct CDR3 sequences, roughly 41% seen once. With respect to this clonotype: Antigen unknown. This may be a read error: a much more frequent sequence differs by one nucleotide.

Germline V gene lookup returns CDR1 LNHDA and CDR2 SQIVND (reference sequence). After removal of 8 bases from V and 7 bases from J, the junction contained 9 bases not matched to a gene. The CDR3 has 13 residues. Orbital computed tomography, together with clinical symptoms, serum thyroxine, TRAb and thyroid ultrasound, was used for diagnosis. The sample was peripheral blood. The clonotype comes from an adult man with Graves' ophthalmopathy. The genes are TRBV19 and TRBJ1-1; 8 bases fit TRBD1. CDR3 nucleotide sequence: TGTGCCAGTGGCCTGGACAGGGCGGTTGAAGCTTTCTTT. Protein: CASGLDRAVEAFF.